What follows are 18 T cell receptor beta chains derived from one specimen sequenced in a study of T-cell memory formation after mild COVID-19. Each CDR3 protein is one row after TCRdb ran MiXCR on the 5' RACE reads. This table holds around 310,000 distinct CDR3 sequences, roughly 20% found once. The sample comprised PBMCs or a T cell subset sorted from them (not recorded which). These receptors were obtained from a man younger than 35 who had mild COVID-19 (a few samples of this study predate the infection). Cell type and time point are not known.

There are a few counts of this clonotype. The chain couples TRBV28 to TRBJ2-5, with TRBD1 matching over 10 bases. V trimming: 3 bases; J trimming: 3 bases; junction bases outside the gene matches: 4. CDR1 MDHEN and CDR2 SYDVKM come from the germline V gene. The CDR3 runs 15 residues. The CDR3 reads CASSFRDRGKETQYF. DNA for the CDR3: TGTGCCAGCAGTTTCCGGGACAGGGGAAAAGAGACCCAGTACTTC.

V usage is TRBV3-1 and J usage is TRBJ1-1; TRBD1 matches 8 bases. The CDR3 loop spans 16 amino acids. V gave up 4 bases and J gave up 0 bases; unmatched junction bases: 7. Germline V CDR1 and CDR2: LGHDT, YNNKEL (reference sequence). The CDR3 region has the DNA TGTGCCAGCAGCCCTCGGACAGGGTCTATGAACACTGAAGCTTTCTTT. Protein: CASSPRTGSMNTEAFF. The full variable domain, completed using reference TRBV3-1 and TRBJ1-1, is DTAVSQTPKYLVTQMGNDKSIKCEQNLGHDTMYWYKQDSKKFLKIMFSYNNKELIINETVPNRFSPKSPDKAHLNLHINSLELGDSAVYFCASSPRTGSMNTEAFFGQGTRLTVV.

This clonotype showed up just a few times. The chain employs TRBV12-3 or TRBV12-4 and TRBJ2-7; 7 bases line up with TRBD2. The CDR3 is made up of 12 amino acids. Losses at the gene ends were 8 bases for V and 6 bases for J; bases not matched to a gene: 7. The CDR3 loop is CASGSSGGEQYF. CDR3 bases: TGTGCCAGCGGTTCCTCGGGGGGCGAGCAGTACTTC.

In this sample, this clonotype turned up a few times. This sequence joins TRBV5-1 and TRBJ2-2; 9 bases fit TRBD1. CDR1 is SGHRS and CDR2 is YFSETQ in the germline V gene. J lost 4 bases, V lost 4 bases, and 8 bases had no gene match. CDR3 length: 16 amino acids. For the CDR3, the DNA is TGCGCCAGCAGCCGAACCGGACAGGGGAGCACCGGGGAGCTGTTTTTT. Translating gives CASSRTGQGSTGELFF.

The chain carries TRBV5-1 and TRBJ1-2; D perhaps matches TRBD1 (6 bases). V was trimmed by 6 bases and J by 8 bases, leaving 23 bases between them. The germline CDR1 and CDR2 sequences are SGHRS and YFSETQ. The CDR3 sequence is 15 residues long. CDR3 protein: CASTTSTGMGYGYTF. The CDR3, as DNA: TGCGCCAGCACCACAAGTACAGGGATGGGATACGGCTACACCTTC. The variable domain in full, completed from reference TRBV5-1 and TRBJ1-2, reads KAGVTQTPRYLIKTRGQQVTLSCSPISGHRSVSWYQQTPGQGLQFLFEYFSETQRNKGNFPGRFSGRQFSNSRSEMNVSTLELGDSALYLCASTTSTGMGYGYTFGSGTRLTVV.

The chain uses TRBV10-3 and TRBJ2-5; 11 positions match TRBD1. From germline, CDR1 is ENHRY and CDR2 SYGVKD. Germline trimming cut 9 bases from V and 4 bases from J; bases unmatched to any gene: 7. The CDR3 loop spans 14 amino acids. CDR3 amino acids: CAISGQGDGETQYF. The DNA for the CDR3 is TGTGCCATATCGGGACAGGGGGACGGAGAGACCCAGTACTTC.

This clonotype showed up just a few times. The chain couples TRBV2 to TRBJ1-5; D remains unclear. V lost 3 bases to trimming and J lost 12 bases, with 15 bases between them. Germline assignment: CDR1 SNHLY and CDR2 FYNNEI. The CDR3 has 13 amino acids. CDR3 residues: CASSDRAKRVQHF. As DNA, the CDR3 is TGTGCCAGCAGTGATAGGGCTAAGAGGGTCCAGCATTTT.

The table lists this clonotype with many counts. V gene TRBV11-3 combines with J gene TRBJ2-1; a weak D match, TRBD1 (6 bases). CDR3 length equals 16 residues. CDR1 is SGHNT and CDR2 is YENEEA in the germline V gene. Trimming took 5 bases from V and 0 from J, leaving 14 bases between them. CDR3 nucleotides: TGTGCCAGCAGCGTTGGACAGTCGAGCTCCTACAATGAGCAGTTCTTC. It codes for CASSVGQSSSYNEQFF.

This clonotype was recorded at least ten times. The chain links TRBV24-1 to TRBJ2-1; TRBD2 matches 8 bases. Trimming took 1 base from V and 3 from J; bases not matched to a gene: 4. This CDR3 has 16 residues. Germline CDR1 reads KGHDR; CDR2 reads SFDVKD. The CDR3 DNA reads TGTGCCACCAGTGATTTCGGGGGGGCAGGCTACAATGAGCAGTTCTTC. This gives the protein CATSDFGGAGYNEQFF.

A few counts support this clonotype. The rearrangement joins TRBV24-1 to TRBJ1-2; D gene uncertain. The CDR3 is 14 amino acids. The germline gives CDR1 KGHDR, CDR2 SFDVKD. Trimming removed 1 base from V and 7 bases from J, with 12 bases in between. This CDR3 is CATSDFAGGGGYTF. The CDR3 coding sequence is TGTGCCACCAGTGATTTCGCAGGCGGTGGTGGCTACACCTTC.

The chain links TRBV10-3 to TRBJ2-4, with TRBD2 as a possible D gene (5 bases). Deletions cut 4 bases from V and 2 bases from J, with 18 bases between. The CDR3 is 17 residues long. From germline, CDR1 is ENHRY and CDR2 SYGVKD. The CDR3 here is CAISAGEEGFPKNIQYF. Here the CDR3 DNA reads TGTGCCATCAGTGCGGGCGAAGAGGGTTTTCCCAAAAACATTCAGTACTTC.

This clonotype occurred a few times. CDR3 nucleotides: TGCGCCAGCAGCTTGTGGGGGTTCCTGACAAACCAAGAGACCCAGTACTTC. It is translated as CASSLWGFLTNQETQYF. The chain uses TRBV5-1 and TRBJ2-5; D possibly matches TRBD1 or TRBD2 (5 bases each). Germline V gene data show CDR1 as SGHRS and CDR2 as YFSETQ. V was trimmed by 1 base and J by 0 bases, leaving 16 bases between them. CDR3 size: 17 residues.

This clonotype was found a few times. The chain couples TRBV7-2 to TRBJ1-2; D call uncertain. There are 12 residues in the CDR3. V was cut by 5 bases and J by 10 bases, with 14 bases left in between. Germline V lookup: CDR1 SGHTA, CDR2 FQGNSA. This CDR3 is CASSPYDRPYTF. The CDR3 region has the DNA TGTGCCAGCAGCCCATACGATCGTCCCTACACCTTC.

The V gene is TRBV18, the J gene TRBJ1-1, with 7 positions matching TRBD1. Germline loops: CDR1 KGHSH, CDR2 LQKENI. Trimming took 4 bases from V and 3 from J; bases not matched to a gene: 8. The CDR3 sequence is 15 residues long. In DNA form, the CDR3 reads TGTGCCAGCTCACTCGTTACAGGGGAGGACACTGAAGCTTTCTTT. It codes for CASSLVTGEDTEAFF.

The chain couples TRBV6-2 or TRBV6-3 to TRBJ2-1; 7 bases are a match to TRBD1. The CDR3 consists of 16 residues. J lost 5 bases, V lost 1 base, and 8 bases had no gene match. The germline CDR1 and CDR2 sequences are MNHEY and SVGEGT. Here the CDR3 DNA reads TGTGCCAGCAGTTACTGGGGCAGGGGGTTCAACAATGAGCAGTTCTTC. Translated, it gives CASSYWGRGFNNEQFF.

The V gene is TRBV6-2 or TRBV6-3, the J gene TRBJ2-7; no reliable D call. Trimming removed 2 bases from V and 2 bases from J, with 13 bases in between. Germline V lookup: CDR1 MNHEY, CDR2 SVGEGT. The CDR3 covers 15 residues. The CDR3: CASSYSEAVPYEQYV. Written as DNA, the CDR3 is TGTGCCAGCAGTTACAGTGAGGCAGTGCCCTACGAGCAGTACGTC.

In its sample, this clonotype was seen many times. The chain links TRBV4-1 to TRBJ2-1, with D unclear. CDR1 and CDR2 from the germline V gene are MGHRA and YSYEKL. V was pared by 4 bases and J by 5 bases, with 12 bases between. This CDR3 is built from 14 residues. The CDR3 is CASSPRRTDNEQFF. The CDR3 DNA follows: TGCGCCAGCAGCCCACGCCGGACCGACAATGAGCAGTTCTTC.

This clonotype was picked up a small number of times. The chain joins TRBV2 to TRBJ1-1, with a weak D call TRBD1 (5 bases). The CDR3 runs to 12 residues. Trimming took off 3 bases at V and 3 bases at J, with 5 bases between the two ends. Looked up from germline, CDR1 is SNHLY and CDR2 is FYNNEI. The CDR3 is CASSDRDTEAFF. DNA of the CDR3: TGTGCCAGCAGTGACAGGGACACTGAAGCTTTCTTT.